This T cell receptor (beta chain) was sequenced during a study of shared clonotypes between healthy human individuals. Study in general: Ranging from 18 to 49 in age, donors were a couple of women and a few men.

Naive CD8 cells were CD45RO-negative, positively selected for CCR7, excluding terminally differentiated effector memory CD45RA+ cells. The protocol was immunoSEQ multiplex PCR, while the TCRdb copy is restricted to in-frame clones and leaves out a portion. Altogether about 2.1 million clones are present, about 93% being singletons, with the ten largest covering more than 1.5%. The length of the CDR3 is 16 residues. V lost 1 base, J lost 4 bases, and 8 bases stayed unmatched. Germline CDR1 and CDR2: SGHVS and FNYEAQ. This clone was detected only once. The sequence was collected from a man between 18 and 29 years old in good health. Some clones in this sample may be carry-over from other donors' samples. J is TRBJ2-5 and V is TRBV7-6; 8 bases fit TRBD1. The source material was naive CD8+ T cells from PBMCs. The CDR3, as DNA: TGTGCCAGCAGCTTAGTGGTAGTCAGGGGGCGAGAGACCCAGTACTTC. Protein sequence: CASSLVVVRGRETQYF.